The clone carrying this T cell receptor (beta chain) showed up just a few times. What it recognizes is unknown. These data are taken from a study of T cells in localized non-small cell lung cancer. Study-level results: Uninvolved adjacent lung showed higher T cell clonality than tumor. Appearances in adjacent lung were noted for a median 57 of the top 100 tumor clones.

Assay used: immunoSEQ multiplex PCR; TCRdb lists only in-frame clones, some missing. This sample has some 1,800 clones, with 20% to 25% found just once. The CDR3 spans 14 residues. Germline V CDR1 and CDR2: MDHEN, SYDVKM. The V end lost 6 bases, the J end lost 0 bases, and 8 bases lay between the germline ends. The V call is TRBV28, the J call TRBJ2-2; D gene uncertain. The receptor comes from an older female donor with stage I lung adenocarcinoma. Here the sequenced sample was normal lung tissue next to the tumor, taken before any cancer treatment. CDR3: CASRPRANTGELFF. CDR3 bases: TGTGCCAGCAGACCCCGGGCGAACACCGGGGAGCTGTTTTTT.